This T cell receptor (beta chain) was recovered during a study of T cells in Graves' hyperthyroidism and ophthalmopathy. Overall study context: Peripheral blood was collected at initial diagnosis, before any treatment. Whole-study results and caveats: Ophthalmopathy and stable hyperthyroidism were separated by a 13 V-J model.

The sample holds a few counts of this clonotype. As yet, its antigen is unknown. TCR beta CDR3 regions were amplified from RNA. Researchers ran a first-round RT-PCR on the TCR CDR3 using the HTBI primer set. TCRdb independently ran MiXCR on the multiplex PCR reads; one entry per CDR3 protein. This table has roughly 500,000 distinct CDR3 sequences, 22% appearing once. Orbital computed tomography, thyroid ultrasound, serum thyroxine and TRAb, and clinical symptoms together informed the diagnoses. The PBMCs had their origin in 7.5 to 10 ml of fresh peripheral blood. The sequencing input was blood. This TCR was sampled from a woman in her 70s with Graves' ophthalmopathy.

The CDR3 protein is CATSDGTFNYGYTF. The DNA for the CDR3 is TGTGCCACCAGTGATGGGACATTTAACTATGGCTACACCTTC. V gene TRBV24-1 combines with J gene TRBJ1-2; maybe TRBD1 (6 bases). Trimming took off 3 bases at V and 1 base at J, with 8 bases between the two ends. CDR1 and CDR2 from the germline V gene are KGHDR and SFDVKD. CDR3 length: 14 residues.